The 31 T cell receptor beta chains in this list originate from one sample, sequenced in a study of blood T cell repertoires in COVID-19 (dated by TCRdb to the early 2020s). The library was obtained by the immunoSEQ multiplex PCR assay. TCRdb took over this immuneACCESS table, retaining in-frame rearrangements with V and J assigned. Such tables are incomplete; in checked studies, under half of the missing clones stem from an unresolved V gene, and the remainder is unexplained. The sample table lists about 98,000 clones, roughly 80% of them with a count of one. The top ten constitute approximately 18% of the sample. The specimen was peripheral blood. These TCRs come from an elderly man with acute or convalescent COVID-19.

This chain uses TRBV27 with TRBJ2-3; weak D call: TRBD2 (6 bases). Trimming shortened V by 2 bases and J by 2 bases, and 11 bases separated the two germline ends. The CDR3 covers 15 residues. Germline CDR1 reads MNHEY; CDR2 reads SMNVEV (reference sequence). The CDR3 here is CASSLQTSSTDTQYF. CDR3 bases: TGTGCCAGCAGTTTACAGACTAGTTCCACAGATACGCAGTATTTT.

This clone was found a few times. The V and J genes are TRBV4-1 and TRBJ2-7, with a possible D match to TRBD1 (5 bases). Trimming took off 1 base at V and 2 bases at J, with 15 bases between the two ends. The CDR3 consists of 16 residues. Germline-derived CDR1 and CDR2 are MGHRA and YSYEKL. This CDR3 is CASSQVQGFRAYEQYF. The CDR3, as DNA: TGCGCCAGCAGCCAAGTCCAGGGCTTTCGAGCCTACGAGCAGTACTTC.

This clone appeared a few times. The genes are TRBV4-1 and TRBJ1-6, with TRBD1 matching 8 bases. With V trimmed by 0 bases and J by 5 bases, 6 bases remained unmatched. CDR3 size: 17 residues. Germline assignment: CDR1 MGHRA and CDR2 YSYEKL. CDR3 protein: CASSQDPMTGDNSPLHF. CDR3 coding DNA: TGCGCCAGCAGCCAAGACCCAATGACAGGGGATAATTCACCCCTCCACTTT.

The J gene is TRBJ2-1, the V gene TRBV5-6, with 14 bases identical to TRBD2. The germline CDR1 and CDR2 sequences are SGHDT and YYEEEE. The J segment lost 5 bases and the V segment lost 4 bases, leaving 5 bases of the junction unmatched. The CDR3 totals 16 residues. The CDR3 is CASSPWGLAGDNEQFF. The CDR3 coding sequence is TGTGCCAGCAGCCCGTGGGGACTAGCGGGGGACAATGAGCAGTTCTTC.

The chain joins TRBV6-2 or TRBV6-3 to TRBJ2-4, with a possible D match to TRBD1 (6 bases). Trimming left V 6 bases short and J 0 bases short, with 12 bases between. The CDR3 is 15 residues long. CDR1 MNHEY and CDR2 SVGEGT come from the germline V gene. The CDR3 region is CASSPGAPAKNIQYF. In nucleotides, the CDR3 is TGTGCCAGCAGCCCAGGGGCACCAGCCAAAAACATTCAGTACTTC.

This CDR3 is CATSDLGGGDTQYF. The CDR3 region has the DNA TGTGCCACCAGTGATTTGGGAGGGGGCGATACGCAGTATTTT. V usage is TRBV24-1 and J usage is TRBJ2-3; maybe TRBD1 (7 bases). The V end was cut by 0 bases, the J end by 6 bases, with 9 bases between. CDR1 is KGHDR, CDR2 SFDVKD, per germline. This CDR3 is 14 amino acids long.

The chain joins TRBV5-8 to TRBJ1-1; D possibly corresponds to TRBD1 (6 bases). V was trimmed by 4 bases and J by 3 bases, leaving 13 bases between them. The V gene's germline CDR1 is SGHTS and CDR2 YDEGEE. The CDR3 is 14 amino acids. The CDR3 DNA reads TGTGCCAGCAGCACCCAGGGGAGTTACACTGAAGCTTTCTTT. Protein sequence: CASSTQGSYTEAFF.

This clone appeared a single time. This sequence joins TRBV2 and TRBJ1-2, with 9 bases lining up with TRBD1. The CDR3 sequence is 14 residues long. The V gene end was trimmed by 6 bases and the J gene end by 4 bases; junction bases not matched to a gene: 6. Germline loops: CDR1 SNHLY, CDR2 FYNNEI. The DNA of the CDR3 is TGTGCCAGCAGGGGCGACAGGGGGTCCTATGGCTACACCTTC. It specifies CASRGDRGSYGYTF.

This clone has a single count. The chain is built from TRBV6-5 and TRBJ2-2, with a weak D call TRBD1 (6 bases). Germline-derived CDR1 and CDR2 are MNHEY and SVGAGI. The V end lost 10 bases, the J end lost 0 bases, and 12 bases lay between the germline ends. The CDR3 has 14 amino acids. The CDR3: CATLQGANTGELFF. The CDR3 DNA sequence: TGTGCCACCTTACAGGGAGCGAACACCGGGGAGCTGTTTTTT.

Only one count was recorded for this clone. The V gene is TRBV7-9, the J gene TRBJ1-5; 9 positions agree with TRBD1. This CDR3 comprises 16 residues. CDR1 and CDR2 (germline): SEHNR, FQNEAQ (reference sequence). Trimming took 1 base from V and 4 from J; bases not matched to a gene: 5. The CDR3 is CASSLVQGAFNQPQHF. In DNA, the CDR3 is TGTGCCAGCAGCTTAGTACAGGGGGCTTTTAATCAGCCCCAGCATTTT.

This clone occurred many times. The chain has TRBV5-6 and TRBJ1-6, with D tentatively TRBD1 (5 bases). CDR1 SGHDT and CDR2 YYEEEE come from the germline V gene. CDR3 length: 14 amino acids. V dropped 1 base and J dropped 7 bases, with 9 bases sitting between them. This CDR3 reads CASSLNRMNSPLHF. CDR3 coding DNA: TGTGCCAGCAGCTTGAACAGGATGAATTCACCCCTCCACTTT.

The chain recombines TRBV5-1 with TRBJ1-1, with D possibly matching TRBD1 (6 bases). This CDR3 has 14 residues. Germline V gene data show CDR1 as SGHRS and CDR2 as YFSETQ. The V gene lost 6 bases and the J gene lost 1 base, with 13 bases spanning the gap. The DNA of the CDR3 is TGCGCCAGCAACAGGGAACCCCCGAACACTGAAGCTTTCTTT. Translating it yields CASNREPPNTEAFF.

This rearrangement joins TRBV2 to TRBJ2-7, with D possibly TRBD2 on 5 matching bases. Germline V lookup: CDR1 SNHLY, CDR2 FYNNEI. With 6 bases removed from V and 12 bases from J, the gap between germline ends came to 18 bases. This CDR3 comprises 12 residues. The CDR3 protein is CASRLSDSETYF. CDR3 DNA: TGTGCCAGCAGGCTCTCGGACTCCGAGACGTACTTC.

The chain combines TRBV10-1 with TRBJ2-7; 7 bases agree with TRBD2. CDR3 size: 14 residues. Germline CDR1 is WNHNN and CDR2 is SYGVQD (reference sequence). With V trimmed by 4 bases and J by 6 bases, 9 bases remained unmatched. In DNA, the CDR3 is TGCGCCAGCAGTGGAGGACTAGACGTTAGCGAGCAGTACTTC. Residues: CASSGGLDVSEQYF.

As to this clone: Compared with germline, one end of the junction differs, possibly owing to a read error. The chain is built from TRBV9 and TRBJ1-3, with a possible D match to TRBD1 (5 bases). CDR1 SGDLS and CDR2 YYNGEE come from the germline V gene. The CDR3 covers 16 residues. CDR3 in DNA: TGTGCCACCAGCGCCGGGGGGGGAAACTCTGGAAACACCATATATTTT. Translating it yields CATSAGGGNSGNTIYF.

The table lists this clone with a count of one. CDR3 sequence (DNA): TGTGCCAGCAGACCGCCGGGACTAGCGCTCTACGAGCAGTACTTC. As protein: CASRPPGLALYEQYF. V gene TRBV28 combines with J gene TRBJ2-7; TRBD2 matches at 10 bases. Germline V CDR1 and CDR2: MDHEN, SYDVKM. The CDR3 is 15 residues long. V shed 6 bases and J 3 bases; nucleotides not matched to a gene: 8.

This sequence joins TRBV7-9 and TRBJ1-6, with D possibly being TRBD1 (6 bases). The CDR3 length is 14 residues. Trimming left V 5 bases short and J 10 bases short, with 15 bases between. The germline gives CDR1 SEHNR, CDR2 FQNEAQ (reference sequence). For the CDR3, the DNA is TGTGCCAGCAGCGGCCCAGGGGCTTACTCACCCCTCCACTTT. Translation gives CASSGPGAYSPLHF.

The chain joins TRBV5-1 to TRBJ2-3; possible D gene TRBD2, 5 bases. CDR3 length: 17 amino acids. Germline lookup yields CDR1 SGHRS and CDR2 YFSETQ. Trimming cost V 6 bases and J 0 bases, with 20 bases left between them. This CDR3 is CASTLGSGDTSTDTQYF. The CDR3 coding sequence is TGCGCCAGCACCCTGGGGAGTGGCGATACTAGCACAGATACGCAGTATTTT.

The CDR3 DNA sequence: TGTGCCAGCAGCCATCTAAAACAGCCCACAGATACGCAGTATTTT. It codes for CASSHLKQPTDTQYF. This sequence joins TRBV3-1 (or the pseudogene TRBV3-2) and TRBJ2-3; the D is unclear. Germline CDR1 reads LGHDT; CDR2 reads YNNKEL (reference sequence). V was trimmed by 3 bases and J by 2 bases, leaving 12 bases between them. There are 15 residues in the CDR3.

The J gene is TRBJ1-6, the V gene TRBV27, with D hard to call. The CDR3 length is 15 residues. Germline values: CDR1 MNHEY, CDR2 SMNVEV (reference sequence). The V end lost 7 bases, the J end lost 10 bases, and 20 bases lay between the germline ends. The CDR3 region is CASTPLGGIESPLHF. CDR3 DNA: TGTGCCAGCACCCCCCTGGGAGGGATAGAGTCACCCCTCCACTTT.

The V call is TRBV19, the J call TRBJ1-5; 7 bases are a match to TRBD1. The junction had 4 bases not matched to a gene; V was cut back by 5 bases and J by 0 bases. This CDR3 has 15 amino acids. Germline CDR1 reads LNHDA; CDR2 reads SQIVND (reference sequence). This chain's CDR3 is CASSSGTASNQPQHF. The CDR3 DNA follows: TGTGCCAGTAGTTCCGGGACAGCTAGCAATCAGCCCCAGCATTTT.

This clone has a count of ten or more. V usage is TRBV14 and J usage is TRBJ1-6; a weak D match, TRBD1 (5 bases). The germline gives CDR1 SGHDN, CDR2 FVKESK. The CDR3 spans 16 residues. Trimming pared 1 base from V and 9 bases from J, leaving 16 bases between. The CDR3 reads CASSQVGGSPISPLHF. CDR3 coding DNA: TGTGCCAGCAGCCAAGTTGGGGGGAGTCCAATTTCACCCCTCCACTTT.

V is TRBV25-1 and J is TRBJ2-2, with 8 bases matching TRBD2. Trimming cost V 7 bases and J 1 base; bases outside gene matches: 14. The germline V gene has CDR1 MGHDK and CDR2 SYGVNS. This CDR3 is built from 18 residues. For the CDR3, the DNA is TGTGCCAGCACTAAAGGGGTAGCGGGACTCCTGAACACCGGGGAGCTGTTTTTT. This gives the protein CASTKGVAGLLNTGELFF.

The gene calls are TRBV28 and TRBJ2-1, with a weak D call TRBD2 (6 bases). In germline, CDR1 is MDHEN, CDR2 SYDVKM. The CDR3 has 13 amino acids. V was pared by 2 bases and J by 8 bases, with 10 bases between. The CDR3 DNA reads as TGTGCCAGCAGTTTAGGAGGGATGGATGAGCAGTTCTTC. It codes for CASSLGGMDEQFF.

The rearrangement joins TRBV18 to TRBJ1-5; TRBD1 agrees at 8 bases. In germline, CDR1 is KGHSH, CDR2 LQKENI. J was trimmed by 6 bases and V by 2 bases; bases with no gene match: 3. This CDR3 contains 14 residues. The CDR3 reads CASSPGQGRQPQHF. The DNA for the CDR3 is TGTGCCAGCTCACCAGGACAGGGCCGTCAGCCCCAGCATTTT.

The gene calls are TRBV7-2 and TRBJ2-3; D may be TRBD1 (6 bases). The germline CDR1 and CDR2 sequences are SGHTA and FQGNSA. V was trimmed by 3 bases and J by 5 bases, leaving 9 bases between them. There are 13 residues in the CDR3. CDR3 sequence: CASSFQGIDTQYF. DNA for the CDR3: TGTGCCAGCAGCTTCCAGGGGATAGATACGCAGTATTTT.

J is TRBJ2-7 and V is TRBV7-2; 14 nucleotides line up with TRBD2. The length of the CDR3 is 17 residues. CDR1 SGHTA and CDR2 FQGNSA come from the germline V gene. After removal of 1 base from V and 0 bases from J, the junction contained 2 bases not matched to a gene. The CDR3 sequence: CASSLGTSGGSSYEQYF. The CDR3 DNA reads TGTGCCAGCAGCTTAGGGACTAGCGGGGGGAGCTCCTACGAGCAGTACTTC.

The chain combines TRBV5-1 with TRBJ1-6; TRBD1 agrees at 10 bases. Germline V gene sequence: CDR1 SGHRS, CDR2 YFSETQ. The CDR3 spans 15 residues. V lost 4 bases to trimming and J lost 8 bases; unmatched junction nucleotides: 6. CDR3 loop: CASSLQGQGYSPLHF. In nucleotides, the CDR3 is TGCGCCAGCAGCCTGCAGGGACAGGGGTATTCACCCCTCCACTTT.

The chain has TRBV14 and TRBJ1-6, with unresolved D. There are 13 residues in the CDR3. With 3 bases removed from V and 8 bases from J, the gap between germline ends came to 8 bases. The germline CDR1 and CDR2 sequences are SGHDN and FVKESK. In nucleotides, the CDR3 is TGTGCCAGCAGCCATCCAGGCTATTCACCCCTCCACTTT. It encodes CASSHPGYSPLHF.

The J gene is TRBJ2-3, the V gene TRBV15, with D perhaps TRBD2 (6 bases). Per germline, CDR1 LNHNV and CDR2 YYDKDF (reference sequence). This CDR3 comprises 22 residues. Trimming shortened V by 3 bases and J by 2 bases, and 33 bases separated the two germline ends. The CDR3 DNA sequence: TGTGCCACCAGCAGTGACTCTATGACAGCAGATACGGCCTGGGAGGACACAGATACGCAGTATTTT. Amino acids: CATSSDSMTADTAWEDTDTQYF. The full variable domain, with the rest looked up from reference TRBV15 and TRBJ2-3, is DAMVIQNPRYQVTQFGKPVTLSCSQTLNHNVMYWYQQKSSQAPKLLFHYYDKDFNNEADTPDNFQSRRPNTSFCFLDIRSPGLGDTAMYLCATSSDSMTADTAWEDTDTQYFGPGTRLTVL.

V gene TRBV28 combines with J gene TRBJ1-5; perhaps TRBD1 as D (6 bases). The CDR3 has 17 residues. Trimming removed 10 bases at V and 0 bases at J, with 22 bases between. The germline V gene has CDR1 MDHEN and CDR2 SYDVKM. The CDR3 region is CATSGGGGPLSNQPQHF. CDR3 nucleotides: TGTGCCACCTCGGGAGGGGGAGGGCCCCTTAGCAATCAGCCCCAGCATTTT.